The source of this TCR beta chain is a study of blood T cell repertoires in COVID-19. In the study overall: The origin of the acute and convalescent COVID-19 samples was the United States, Italy and Spain. Nucleic acid was either cDNA or gDNA, and it came from T cells, B-cell-depleted T cells, or PBMCs.

Methods used by the authors: From reference gene primer amplification, estimates of nucleated cell counts were derived. The assay was immunoSEQ multiplex PCR, and TCRdb's table has in-frame clones only and misses some. The V and J calls and clone size were taken over from that table, and D and trimming were inferred from the DNA. The table shows 150,000 to 200,000 clones, with 90% occurring only once. V lost 2 bases, J lost 6 bases, and 15 bases lay in between. The CDR3 is 15 residues long. Germline values: CDR1 SGDLS, CDR2 YYNGEE. This TCR was sampled from a man in his fifties with acute or convalescent COVID-19. The rearrangement joins TRBV9 to TRBJ2-1, with no clear D. Sequences were obtained from peripheral blood. The CDR3: CASSVTTHPLNEQFF. The CDR3 nucleotides read TGTGCCAGCAGCGTTACTACCCACCCTCTCAATGAGCAGTTCTTC.